This T cell receptor (beta chain) was documented in a study of OX40 agonist ivuxolimab in advanced cancers. The CDR3 runs to 14 residues. V was pared by 2 bases and J by 5 bases, with 12 bases between. The germline gives CDR1 SGHRS, CDR2 YFSETQ. Clones were read by immunoSEQ multiplex PCR, and TCRdb kept only the in-frame ones, dropping some. The repertoire holds 25,000 or so clones, with about four fifths as singletons. The sample here was CD4+ or CD8+ T cells sorted from blood, taken in a trial of the OX40 agonist ivuxolimab. This receptor was taken from an adult with an advanced solid tumor such as melanoma, head and neck, liver or kidney cancer. V gene TRBV5-1 combines with J gene TRBJ2-3, with D possibly matching TRBD1 (6 bases). For the CDR3, the DNA is TGCGCCAGCAGCTTCAGCAGGACAGAAGATACGCAGTATTTT. Translating gives CASSFSRTEDTQYF.